This entry lists 5 T cell receptor beta chains sequenced from one sample in a study of cytomegalovirus exposure and HLA in healthy donors. Researchers ran the PCR with 60 Vbeta and 13 Jbeta primers. TCRdb's copy holds only in-frame clones and misses some; the assay was immunoSEQ multiplex PCR. The sample shows some 81,000 clones, 65% to 80% of them seen only once. The sequencing input was PBMCs. Receptors were obtained from a woman aged 40 to 50 in good health and CMV-seropositive.

The sample holds a few counts of this clone. The genes are TRBV4-3 and TRBJ1-2, with 8 bases aligning to TRBD1. The CDR3 totals 17 residues. The V segment lost 0 bases and the J segment 8 bases; nucleotides outside the gene matches: 14. CDR1 and CDR2 (germline): LGHNA, YSLEER. The CDR3 DNA reads TGCGCCAGCAGCCAAGATTTAGGGCAGCAGGGGGCGGAAGGCTACACCTTC. This sequence encodes CASSQDLGQQGAEGYTF.

This clone was counted between two and nine times. This chain uses TRBV5-1 with TRBJ2-1; 8 bases are a match to TRBD1. The J segment lost 8 bases and the V segment lost 1 base, leaving 11 bases of the junction unmatched. Germline CDR1 reads SGHRS; CDR2 reads YFSETQ. This CDR3 is 16 amino acids long. The CDR3 reads CASSLSGSRGLDEQFF. For the CDR3, the DNA is TGCGCCAGCAGCTTGTCGGGGAGCAGGGGGCTGGATGAGCAGTTCTTC.

The V and J genes are TRBV27 and TRBJ1-6; no reliable D call. The V end was cut by 6 bases, the J end by 8 bases, with 11 bases between. CDR1 is MNHEY, CDR2 SMNVEV, per germline (reference sequence). The CDR3 extends over 13 amino acids. CDR3 region: CASSLQRDSPLHF. CDR3 coding DNA: TGTGCCAGCAGCCTACAGAGGGATTCACCCCTCCACTTT.

In this sample, this clone turned up a few times. The chain's CDR3 is CASSFLGSSYNSPLHF. Here the CDR3 DNA reads TGTGCCAGCAGCTTTCTGGGGAGCTCCTATAATTCACCCCTCCACTTT. The gene calls are TRBV5-6 and TRBJ1-6; D remains ambiguous. V was cut by 2 bases and J by 0 bases, with 9 bases left in between. Germline V CDR1 and CDR2: SGHDT, YYEEEE. The CDR3 has 16 amino acids.

V gene TRBV5-6 combines with J gene TRBJ1-1, with D hard to call. The CDR3 consists of 14 residues. Per germline, CDR1 SGHDT and CDR2 YYEEEE. V was pared by 0 bases and J by 5 bases, with 11 bases between. The CDR3 nucleotides are TGTGCCAGCAGCTTGGGTTTCTCGGGAACTGAAGCTTTCTTT. This encodes CASSLGFSGTEAFF.